This T cell receptor (beta chain) was sequenced for a study of Graves' ophthalmopathy and Graves' hyperthyroidism. Broader study findings: Detection in blood was also observed for most expanded thyroid clonotypes above 0.001 frequency. The model reached 55% to 71% sensitivity and about 72% specificity for predicting ophthalmopathy progression. Ophthalmopathy and stable hyperthyroidism were discriminated by a 13-signature model, with roughly 90% sensitivity and about 84% specificity.

Worth noting for this clonotype: Its specificity is not known.

Investigators amplified TCR beta CDR3 regions from RNA transcripts. First-round RT-PCR employed HTBI primers, with a second-round multiplex PCR after it. TCRdb processed the multiplex PCR reads anew with MiXCR; each CDR3 protein has one entry. Seen here are almost 750,000 distinct CDR3 sequences, roughly 41% observed once, and the top ten hold 44%. The study enrolled ophthalmopathy donors with moderate-to-severe activity, CAS ≥3, NOSPECS ≥4 and duration under 3 months. The clonotype comes from an adult man with Graves' ophthalmopathy. The sequencing input was peripheral blood.

The CDR3 loop reads CASTPGDRLRPQHF. The CDR3 DNA follows: TGTGCCAGTACCCCAGGTGACCGTTTACGACCCCAGCATTTT. The chain joins TRBV19 to TRBJ1-5, with D hard to call. Germline V CDR1 and CDR2: LNHDA, SQIVND (reference sequence). V lost 7 bases and J 10 bases, leaving 20 bases between the germline ends. This CDR3 is 14 amino acids long.